This note documents a single T cell receptor (beta chain) sequence. Authors' methods: Amplification from reference gene primers served as the basis for estimated nucleated cell counts. Assay: immunoSEQ multiplex PCR; the TCRdb copy retains only in-frame clones and omits some. That table furnishes V, J and clone size, whereas the DNA furnished D and trimming. The sample holds roughly 230,000 clones; 84% are singletons and the top ten take around 4%. The data belong to a study of blood T cell repertoires in COVID-19. Study as a whole: Some COVID-19 samples were acute and others convalescent; all came from the United States, Italy and Spain. PBMCs, B-cell-depleted T cells, or T cells provided the cDNA or gDNA that made up the material.

CDR1 LGHDT and CDR2 YNNKEL come from the germline V gene (reference sequence). The V segment lost 0 bases and the J segment 2 bases; nucleotides outside the gene matches: 6. This CDR3 has 17 amino acids. V gene TRBV3-1 (or the pseudogene TRBV3-2) combines with J gene TRBJ2-3, with 9 bases aligning to TRBD2. Sequencing was done on a sample of peripheral blood. The clonotype comes from a man between 45 and 60 years old with active or convalescent COVID-19. DNA for the CDR3: TGTGCCAGCAGCCAAGAAGGAGCGGGGGGTCCCACAGATACGCAGTATTTT. It encodes CASSQEGAGGPTDTQYF.